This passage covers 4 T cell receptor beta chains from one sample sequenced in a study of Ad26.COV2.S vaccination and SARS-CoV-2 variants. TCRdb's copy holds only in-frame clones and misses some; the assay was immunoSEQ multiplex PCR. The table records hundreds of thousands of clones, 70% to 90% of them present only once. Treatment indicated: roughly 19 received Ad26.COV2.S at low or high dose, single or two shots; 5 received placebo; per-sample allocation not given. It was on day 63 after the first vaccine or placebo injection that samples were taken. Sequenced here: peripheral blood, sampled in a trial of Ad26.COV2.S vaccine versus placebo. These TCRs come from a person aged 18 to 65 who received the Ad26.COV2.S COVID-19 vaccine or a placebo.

The CDR3 sequence: CARAQGSEYNEQFF. Written as DNA, the CDR3 is TGTGCCAGAGCACAGGGAAGTGAGTACAATGAGCAGTTCTTC. V usage is TRBV24-1 and J usage is TRBJ2-1; perhaps TRBD1 as D (6 bases). Germline V gene data show CDR1 as KGHDR and CDR2 as SFDVKD. The CDR3 has 14 residues. V shed 11 bases and J shed 4 bases, with 17 bases lying between them.

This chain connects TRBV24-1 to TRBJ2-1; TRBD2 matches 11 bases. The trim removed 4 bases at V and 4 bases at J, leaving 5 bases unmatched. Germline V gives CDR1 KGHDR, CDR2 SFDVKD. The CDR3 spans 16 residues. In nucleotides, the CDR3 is TGTGCCACCAGTGACCCGACTAGCGGGACTTACAATGAGCAGTTCTTC. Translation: CATSDPTSGTYNEQFF.

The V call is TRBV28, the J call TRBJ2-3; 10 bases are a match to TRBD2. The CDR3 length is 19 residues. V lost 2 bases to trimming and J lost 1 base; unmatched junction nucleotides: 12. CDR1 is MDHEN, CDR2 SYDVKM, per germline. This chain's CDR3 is CASSLRAGLAGVGTDTQYF. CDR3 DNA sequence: TGTGCCAGCAGTTTAAGAGCCGGCCTAGCGGGAGTTGGCACAGATACGCAGTATTTT.

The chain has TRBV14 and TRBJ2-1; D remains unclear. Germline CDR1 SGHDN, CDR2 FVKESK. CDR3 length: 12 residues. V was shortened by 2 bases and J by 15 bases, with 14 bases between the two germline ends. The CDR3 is CASSQPTRRAFF. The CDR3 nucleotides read TGTGCCAGCAGCCAACCGACCAGGCGAGCGTTCTTC. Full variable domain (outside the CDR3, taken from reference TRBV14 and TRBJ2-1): EAGVTQFPSHSVIEKGQTVTLRCDPISGHDNLYWYRRVMGKEIKFLLHFVKESKQDESGMPNNRFLAERTGGTYSTLKVQPAELEDSGVYFCASSQPTRRAFFGPGTRLTVL.